The clone carrying this TCR beta chain came up many times. The investigators amplified TCR beta CDR3 regions from RNA transcripts. Using the HTBI primer set, a first-round RT-PCR was run on the TCR CDR3. TCRdb independently ran MiXCR on the multiplex PCR reads; one entry per CDR3 protein. The sample lists about 740,000 distinct CDR3 sequences; roughly 15% were seen once. The J segment lost 2 bases and the V segment lost 2 bases, leaving 11 bases of the junction unmatched. Looked up from germline, CDR1 is GTSNPN and CDR2 is SVGIG (reference sequence). The CDR3 is made up of 16 amino acids. The data were obtained in a study of T cells in Graves' hyperthyroidism and ophthalmopathy.

The source is a woman aged 18 to 35 with Graves' hyperthyroidism. The chain couples TRBV30 to TRBJ2-5; 7 bases fit TRBD2. Material: blood. In nucleotides, the CDR3 is TGTGCCTGGAGTTTTGGGGGAACAGCGGGGCAAGAGACCCAGTACTTC. It codes for CAWSFGGTAGQETQYF.